The text below deals with one TCR beta chain. Its antigen is currently not known. No much larger clone is present one base from it, and per-base qualities are unavailable. The CDR3 starts with the cysteine, ends with the phenylalanine, and has 14 residues. Just the 42-base CDR3 DNA is kept, in frame starting at base 1. The germline V gene encodes CDR1 SNHLY and CDR2 FYNNEI. Relative to germline, V is 9 bases shorter and J is 0 bases shorter, with 12 bases between their ends. The label giving this sample's time point can be read as: pre-treatment sample, taken before nivolumab and TIL therapy. Adults with stage 4 NSCLC were enrolled in a dual-center phase I trial from late 2017 to early 2020. The samples were obtained from a phase I trial that was single-arm and open-label and tested tumor-infiltrating lymphocyte therapy combined with nivolumab in advanced non-small cell lung cancer. Mononuclear cells from blood collected in EDTA tubes were isolated on a Ficoll gradient and snap-frozen as pellets, and DNA was then extracted using a Qiagen mini-prep kit.

The sample comes from a study of TIL therapy for anti-PD-1-resistant metastatic lung cancer (dated by TCRdb to the early 2020s). For context, the study as a whole: Tumors were collected before any PD-1/PD-L1 blockade, after which patients were given nivolumab, and patients who progressed were given lymphodepletion, an infusion of expanded TIL and IL-2. Clonotypes were tracked across tumor, expanded TIL product and serial blood samples by T cell receptor beta sequencing of tumor and peripheral blood. The cohort was composed predominantly of lung adenocarcinoma, with a few EGFR-mutant and two ALK-rearranged tumors included, and half of patients were identified as current or former smokers. Enrolled patients had a median age of almost 55 years (range about 35-85) and a median tumor PD-L1 proportion score of less than 7%. A median non-synonymous tumor mutation burden of under 1.9 mutations per megabase was determined across the cohort by whole-exome sequencing. General study outcomes and caveats: The study protocol defined all tumor marker inferences as exploratory. Generalizability was limited because the cohort was highly selected, with more treatment-naive, never-smoker and oncogene-addicted patients included than is typical. The baseline peripheral repertoire was partially replaced by infused TIL clonotypes, which then decayed over months, and no apparent association between persistence and response was found.

TCR beta CDR3 regions were amplified from genomic DNA by bias-controlled multiplex PCR with the immunoSEQ v3 hsTCRB kit. TCR libraries were sequenced on an Illumina NextSeq 500 to 1.5 million to 2.5 million read pairs for survey level or roughly 4.5-6 million for deep level. In the original analysis: The immunoSEQ Analyzer software assigned V, D and J genes, filtered out non-productive sequences, and reported clonality. To compare repertoires between infused TIL and blood, productive Simpson clonality was used along with the Morisita overlap index of productive TRB rearrangements. Absolute clonotype counts in blood were estimated as lymphocyte count times CD3+ fraction times the clone's productive frequency. This immuneACCESS table, as held by TCRdb, lists in-frame sequences with V and J called but not all clones. Of the missing ones, under half trace to an unresolved V gene in checked studies; the others have no known cause. V and J calls plus clone size are reproduced from that table; the DNA served to infer D and trimming. This sample is represented by about 60,000 clones; roughly 69% of them were singletons. The top ten hold about 6.3% of the sample.

This specimen consisted of blood, obtained at baseline. The sequence came from a person aged 25-79 years with non-small cell lung cancer. The receptor chain draws on TRBV2 and TRBJ1-5; tentative D gene TRBD1, with 5 bases matching. CDR3 loop: CASQWGTSNQPQHF. Read as DNA, the sequence is TGTGCCAGTCAATGGGGGACTAGCAATCAGCCCCAGCATTTT.